This T cell receptor beta chain was obtained from a study of post-analysis software for immune sequencing data. The V gene end was trimmed by 5 bases and the J gene end by 2 bases; junction bases not matched to a gene: 6. Germline V gene sequence: CDR1 SEHNR, CDR2 FQNEAQ (reference sequence). The length of the CDR3 is 17 residues. General study results and limits: Those with multiple sclerosis, the patient group, showed significantly lower normalized Chao1 diversity than controls. Comparison of patients with controls showed five TRBV segments more frequent in patients, TRBV5-6, TRBV5-1 and TRBV20-1 among them.

Prepared TCR beta cDNA libraries contained unique molecular identifiers. MiXCR, applied by TCRdb to the PCR reads, yields one record per CDR3 protein. The sample lists hundreds of thousands of distinct CDR3 sequences; roughly 30% were seen once. This clonotype was seen only once. Its target is not known. The sequence was collected from a girl between 10 and 17 years old with multiple sclerosis. Specimen: blood. J is TRBJ2-3 and V is TRBV7-9; 14 positions agree with TRBD2. The CDR3 here is CASSLGGLAGVTDTQYF. CDR3 DNA sequence: TGTGCCAGCAGCCTCGGGGGACTAGCGGGAGTCACAGATACGCAGTATTTT.